This T cell receptor (beta chain) was observed in a study of Ad26.COV2.S vaccination and SARS-CoV-2 variants. Looking at the study overall: Intramuscularly, Ad26.COV2.S was given either once or twice, 56 days apart.

A word on this clone: Antigen specificity is unknown.

Whole-study results and caveats: Responses of spike-specific T cells (both CD8+ and CD4+) reportedly showed substantial breadth after vaccination.

This sample's treatment: around 19 received Ad26.COV2.S at low or high dose, single or two shots; about 5 received placebo; per-sample allocation not given. Sample collection was performed on day 63 after the first vaccine or placebo injection. An Ad26 vector carrying the Wuhan-strain SARS-CoV-2 spike served as the vaccine. CDR1 is LNHDA, CDR2 SQIVND, per germline (reference sequence). The CDR3 consists of 15 residues. V was pared by 8 bases and J by 0 bases, with 6 bases of the junction left unmatched. The repertoire was sequenced with immunoSEQ multiplex PCR; TCRdb's copy has only in-frame clones and lacks some. The sample holds about 440,000 clones; less than 95% are singletons and the top ten take approximately 4.5%.

The clonotype originates from a person between 18 and 60 years old who received the Ad26.COV2.S COVID-19 vaccine or a placebo. This rearrangement joins TRBV19 to TRBJ2-2, with 7 bases identical to TRBD1. This specimen was peripheral blood, taken in a trial of Ad26.COV2.S vaccine versus placebo. CDR3 in amino acids: CASGTGTANTGELFF. The DNA for the CDR3 is TGTGCCAGTGGAACCGGGACAGCGAACACCGGGGAGCTGTTTTTT.